The next 27 T cell receptor beta chains were all read from a single sample in a study of cytomegalovirus exposure and HLA in healthy donors. Primers included in the PCR were 60 Vbeta and 13 Jbeta primers. Assay: immunoSEQ multiplex PCR; the TCRdb copy retains only in-frame clones and omits some. The sample yields around 100,000 clones, 60% to 80% seen once. Sequenced: PBMCs. Receptors originate from a man between 50 and 59 years old in good health and CMV-seropositive.

The chain recombines TRBV10-3 with TRBJ2-3, with D possibly being TRBD1 (6 bases). This CDR3 has 15 amino acids. CDR1 is ENHRY and CDR2 is SYGVKD in the germline V gene. Trimming removed 0 bases at V and 4 bases at J, with 11 bases between. The CDR3 DNA sequence: TGTGCCATCAGTGAGTCGAGTTCAGGGGCAGATACGCAGTATTTT. This sequence encodes CAISESSSGADTQYF.

This sequence joins TRBV4-1 and TRBJ2-7; D is perhaps TRBD1 (6 bases). The CDR3 has 13 residues. Germline CDR1 MGHRA, CDR2 YSYEKL. Trimming took 6 bases from V and 5 from J, leaving 14 bases between them. The CDR3 DNA is TGCGCCAGCAGTCTTACAGGGACGCACGAGCAGTACTTC. It is translated as CASSLTGTHEQYF.

A note on this clone: The junction differs from germline at one of its ends, possibly a read error. The chain recombines TRBV7-7 with TRBJ2-7; a possible D gene is TRBD2 (7 bases). This CDR3 contains 16 residues. The germline V gene encodes CDR1 SSHAT and CDR2 FNYEAQ (reference sequence). CDR3 bases: TGTGCCAGCAATTGGAGGGGGGGAGCCCCGTCCTGCGAGCAGTACTTC. It yields the protein CASNWRGGAPSCEQYF.

A few counts support this clone. The genes are TRBV6-1 and TRBJ2-3; 14 positions agree with TRBD2. The V and J ends lost 4 bases and 4 bases, in that order; junction bases with no gene match: 1. The CDR3 is 15 residues long. CDR1 and CDR2 from the germline V gene are MNHNS and SASEGT. The CDR3 is CASSGLAGGPDTQYF. The CDR3 DNA reads as TGTGCCAGCAGTGGACTAGCGGGGGGGCCAGATACGCAGTATTTT.

The V gene is TRBV5-1, the J gene TRBJ1-2; TRBD1 matches 7 bases. The junction had 12 bases not matched to a gene; V was cut back by 4 bases and J by 6 bases. The CDR3 covers 15 residues. Germline values: CDR1 SGHRS, CDR2 YFSETQ. The CDR3 spells CASSPGTASSDGYTF. The CDR3 region has the DNA TGCGCCAGCAGCCCCGGGACAGCCTCCTCCGATGGCTACACCTTC.

The J gene is TRBJ2-7, the V gene TRBV6-5; TRBD2 aligns across 12 bases. The V and J ends lost 3 bases and 0 bases, in that order; junction bases with no gene match: 3. This CDR3 spans 16 amino acids. Looked up from germline, CDR1 is MNHEY and CDR2 is SVGAGI. The CDR3 sequence is CASSYRTSGVSYEQYF. DNA for the CDR3: TGTGCCAGCAGTTATAGGACTAGCGGGGTCTCCTACGAGCAGTACTTC.

The V gene is TRBV5-6, the J gene TRBJ1-5; 8 bases align to TRBD1. CDR1 and CDR2 from the germline V gene are SGHDT and YYEEEE. The ends lost 4 bases at V and 4 bases at J; junction bases unmatched: 7. This CDR3 region has 15 residues. The CDR3 region has the DNA TGTGCCAGCAGCCAAACCACAGGGGGAAATCAGCCCCAGCATTTT. Amino acids: CASSQTTGGNQPQHF.

This chain links TRBV27 with TRBJ1-5, with 8 bases aligning to TRBD1. CDR3 size: 14 residues. Germline loops: CDR1 MNHEY, CDR2 SMNVEV (reference sequence). V shed 5 bases, J shed 4 bases, and the junction held 4 bases outside the gene matches. CDR3 coding DNA: TGTGCCAGCAGTAGGACAGGGTCTAATCAGCCCCAGCATTTT. Protein sequence: CASSRTGSNQPQHF.

This clone was seen a handful of times. The J gene is TRBJ1-5, the V gene TRBV10-2; 8 bases line up with TRBD1. J lost 7 bases, V lost 5 bases, and 4 bases had no gene match. The V gene's germline CDR1 is WSHSY and CDR2 SAAADI. The CDR3 is 13 residues long. CDR3 region: CASSYGQGQPQHF. CDR3 DNA: TGCGCCAGCAGTTACGGACAGGGCCAGCCCCAGCATTTT.

The rearrangement links TRBV5-1 to TRBJ2-5; D gene ambiguous. V was trimmed by 3 bases and J by 2 bases, leaving 8 bases between them. Germline CDR1 reads SGHRS; CDR2 reads YFSETQ. This CDR3 is built from 13 residues. This CDR3 reads CASSWAAQETQYF. In nucleotides, the CDR3 is TGCGCCAGCAGCTGGGCTGCTCAAGAGACCCAGTACTTC.

The V gene is TRBV6-1, the J gene TRBJ1-1; TRBD1 is a possible D gene (5 bases). The CDR3 length is 14 residues. V was trimmed by 8 bases and J by 3 bases, leaving 16 bases between them. In germline, CDR1 is MNHNS, CDR2 SASEGT. CDR3 sequence: CASGAGGLYTEAFF. The CDR3 DNA is TGTGCCAGCGGGGCTGGGGGACTTTACACTGAAGCTTTCTTT.

The chain recombines TRBV5-6 with TRBJ1-4; TRBD1 agrees at 9 bases. Trimming took 3 bases from V and 6 from J; bases not matched to a gene: 9. The germline V gene has CDR1 SGHDT and CDR2 YYEEEE. The CDR3 sequence is 16 residues long. DNA of the CDR3: TGTGCCAGCAGCTCTAGTGACGGGACAGGGTATGAAAAACTGTTTTTT. Translation gives CASSSSDGTGYEKLFF.

The V and J genes are TRBV7-2 and TRBJ2-7; 7 nucleotides align to TRBD2. In germline, CDR1 is SGHTA, CDR2 FQGNSA. The CDR3 runs 14 residues. After removal of 2 bases from V and 6 bases from J, the junction contained 7 bases not matched to a gene. CDR3 nucleotides: TGTGCCAGCAGCTTACGACGGACGGGGGGCGAGCAGTACTTC. It encodes CASSLRRTGGEQYF.

This clone was found a few times. The CDR3 sequence: CASSLWTGGLETQYF. CDR3 coding DNA: TGTGCCAGCAGCTTATGGACAGGGGGCCTGGAGACCCAGTACTTC. The chain recombines TRBV5-4 with TRBJ2-5, with TRBD1 identical over 11 bases. Germline V gene data show CDR1 as SGHNT and CDR2 as YYREEE (reference sequence). The CDR3 loop spans 15 amino acids. V dropped 2 bases and J dropped 5; count of bases not matched to a gene: 5.

This clone appeared a single time. This chain joins TRBV5-6 and TRBJ2-5, with 7 bases fitting TRBD2. CDR1 is SGHDT and CDR2 is YYEEEE in the germline V gene. The J segment lost 2 bases and the V segment lost 1 base, leaving 8 bases of the junction unmatched. The CDR3 contains 16 residues. In DNA form, the CDR3 reads TGTGCCAGCAGCTTGAATCCAGCGGGAACACAAGAGACCCAGTACTTC. Translating it yields CASSLNPAGTQETQYF.

This clone has just a few counts. The chain has TRBV4-1 and TRBJ2-1, with 9 bases identical to TRBD1. The CDR3 spans 18 residues. Trimming at V came to 4 bases and at J to 3 bases, leaving 13 bases not matched to a gene. Germline values: CDR1 MGHRA, CDR2 YSYEKL. CDR3 in amino acids: CASSPLYRGRRDYNEQFF. CDR3 in DNA: TGCGCCAGCAGCCCCTTATACAGGGGGCGTCGGGACTACAATGAGCAGTTCTTC.

The V gene is TRBV7-2, the J gene TRBJ2-7, with D maybe TRBD2 (5 bases). The germline V gene has CDR1 SGHTA and CDR2 FQGNSA. Deletions cut 1 base from V and 7 bases from J, with 11 bases between. The CDR3 runs to 13 residues. In DNA, the CDR3 is TGTGCCAGCAGCTTAGGAAGCGGCGGTGAGCAGTACTTC. Translated: CASSLGSGGEQYF. The variable domain in full, completed from reference TRBV7-2 and TRBJ2-7, reads GAGVSQSPSNKVTEKGKDVELRCDPISGHTALYWYRQSLGQGLEFLIYFQGNSAPDKSGLPSDRFSAERTGGSVSTLTIQRTQQEDSAVYLCASSLGSGGEQYFGPGTRLTVT.

The chain has TRBV9 and TRBJ2-3; TRBD2 agrees at 8 bases. The CDR3 length is 17 residues. The V gene's germline CDR1 is SGDLS and CDR2 YYNGEE. Trimming removed 6 bases from V and 0 bases from J; junction bases left unmatched: 12. CDR3 amino acids: CASTRLGSGGSTDTQYF. CDR3 coding DNA: TGTGCCAGCACCCGGCTGGGAAGCGGGGGTAGCACAGATACGCAGTATTTT. Looking up the rest from reference TRBV9 and TRBJ2-3 gives the full variable domain: DSGVTQTPKHLITATGQRVTLRCSPRSGDLSVYWYQQSLDQGLQFLIQYYNGEERAKGNILERFSAQQFPDLHSELNLSSLELGDSALYFCASTRLGSGGSTDTQYFGPGTRLTVL.

The chain uses TRBV13 and TRBJ2-3; D might be TRBD2 (5 bases). The CDR3 is 16 residues long. V lost 5 bases and J 5 bases, leaving 20 bases between the germline ends. Germline V gene sequence: CDR1 PRHDT, CDR2 FYEKMQ (reference sequence). Here the CDR3 reads CASSPLTLGGQDTQYF. The CDR3 coding sequence is TGTGCCAGCAGCCCCCTGACCTTAGGCGGGCAAGATACGCAGTATTTT.

The chain couples TRBV5-3 to TRBJ1-2; tentatively, D is TRBD1 (6 bases). TRBV5-3 is an open reading frame, and its role is uncertain. The CDR3 consists of 15 residues. Trimming took off 6 bases at V and 3 bases at J, with 18 bases between the two ends. In nucleotides, the CDR3 is TGTGCCAGAAAGATGTTAGGGGGGGCCGACTATGGCTACACCTTC. Translating gives CARKMLGGADYGYTF.

The chain joins TRBV11-3 to TRBJ2-1; a possible D gene is TRBD1 (6 bases). The germline V gene encodes CDR1 SGHNT and CDR2 YENEEA. CDR3 size: 14 residues. The V end lost 1 base, the J end lost 9 bases, and 13 bases lay between the germline ends. CDR3 DNA sequence: TGTGCCAGCAGCTTAGGACAGGAAGGCGGTGAGCAGTTCTTC. This gives the protein CASSLGQEGGEQFF.

This rearrangement joins TRBV11-3 to TRBJ1-2; D unclear. The V end lost 1 base, the J end lost 8 bases, and 23 bases lay between the germline ends. The CDR3 sequence is 17 residues long. Germline CDR1 reads SGHNT; CDR2 reads YENEEA. CDR3 sequence (DNA): TGTGCCAGCAGCTTAGCCGCGCGACCCTGGGGAGAGCGGGGCTACACCTTC. It specifies CASSLAARPWGERGYTF. Full variable domain (missing parts from reference TRBV11-3 and TRBJ1-2): EAGVVQSPRYKIIEKKQPVAFWCNPISGHNTLYWYLQNLGQGPELLIRYENEEAVDDSQLPKDRFSAERLKGVDSTLKIQPAELGDSAVYLCASSLAARPWGERGYTFGSGTRLTVV.

The chain is built from TRBV19 and TRBJ1-5; tentatively, D is TRBD1 (6 bases). The CDR3 sequence is 14 residues long. CDR1 is LNHDA and CDR2 is SQIVND in the germline V gene (reference sequence). Trimming pared 1 base from V and 2 bases from J, leaving 6 bases between. CDR3 loop: CASSIGTGNQPQHF. The CDR3 DNA reads as TGTGCCAGTAGTATAGGGACAGGCAATCAGCCCCAGCATTTT.

The chain carries TRBV5-1 and TRBJ1-1; TRBD1 matches at 7 bases. CDR1 is SGHRS and CDR2 is YFSETQ in the germline V gene. This CDR3 has 15 residues. The V and J ends lost 1 base and 4 bases, in that order; junction bases with no gene match: 7. The CDR3 coding sequence is TGCGCCAGCAGCTTGCCTCAGGGGGTAGGCACTGAAGCTTTCTTT. It codes for CASSLPQGVGTEAFF. Full variable domain (missing parts from reference TRBV5-1 and TRBJ1-1): KAGVTQTPRYLIKTRGQQVTLSCSPISGHRSVSWYQQTPGQGLQFLFEYFSETQRNKGNFPGRFSGRQFSNSRSEMNVSTLELGDSALYLCASSLPQGVGTEAFFGQGTRLTVV.

The V call is TRBV7-6, the J call TRBJ2-2; D remains unclear. Germline lookup yields CDR1 SGHVS and CDR2 FNYEAQ. The CDR3 has 12 residues. The ends were cut back, 4 bases at V and 7 bases at J, with 7 bases in the middle. CDR3 in DNA: TGTGCCAGCAGCTCCACGAGCGGGGAGCTGTTTTTT. Its protein product is CASSSTSGELFF.

This clone was observed a few times. The rearrangement links TRBV2 to TRBJ2-7; 9 bases map to TRBD1. The CDR3 covers 15 residues. The V segment lost 3 bases and the J segment 2 bases; nucleotides outside the gene matches: 5. Germline V gene lookup returns CDR1 SNHLY and CDR2 FYNNEI. The CDR3 reads CASSDLRDRAYEQYF. The DNA of the CDR3 is TGTGCCAGCAGTGACCTCCGGGACAGGGCCTACGAGCAGTACTTC.

This clone came up once. This chain links TRBV9 with TRBJ2-1; 9 bases are a match to TRBD2. The trim removed 0 bases at V and 4 bases at J, leaving 5 bases unmatched. The CDR3 has 16 amino acids. Germline CDR1 is SGDLS and CDR2 is YYNGEE. CDR3 loop: CASSVAGLALYNEQFF. CDR3 nucleotide sequence: TGTGCCAGCAGCGTAGCTGGACTAGCGTTATACAATGAGCAGTTCTTC.